This T cell receptor (beta chain) was documented in a study of cytomegalovirus exposure and HLA in healthy donors. Study-wide findings and caveats: A later analysis linked a missense variant in DCLRE1C to the trimming of TCR beta V and J genes.

The V gene end was trimmed by 4 bases and the J gene end by 4 bases; junction bases not matched to a gene: 8. The germline CDR1 and CDR2 sequences are KGHSY and FQNENV. The CDR3 loop spans 15 amino acids. Details on this clone: Its antigen is undetermined.

The primer mix had 60 Vbeta and 13 Jbeta primers. TCRdb keeps only in-frame clones here, not all; method: immunoSEQ multiplex PCR. Of approximately 27,000 clones listed, 70% are singletons. The TCR sequence derives from a woman aged 45-65 years in good health and CMV-seronegative. The chain is built from TRBV16 and TRBJ1-1, with 8 bases identical to TRBD1. The sample consisted of PBMCs. CDR3 in amino acids: CASSLGQGAGTEAFF. The CDR3 bases are TGTGCCAGCAGCCTTGGGCAGGGGGCGGGCACTGAAGCTTTCTTT.